This T cell receptor beta chain was recovered during a study of T cell repertoires in ileal Crohn's disease. The overall study: Patients had a median roughly 8-year disease duration, and approximately 35% were active smokers. Every patient was operated on for stricturing (about 60%) or penetrating (about 39%) complications.

Per the germline V gene, CDR1 is SGHDN and CDR2 is FVKESK. The CDR3 is 18 amino acids. V was cut by 0 bases and J by 4 bases, with 18 bases left in between. Using immunoSEQ multiplex PCR, the repertoire was profiled, and TCRdb retains in-frame clones only, with some absent. This table holds approximately 27,000 clones, about three quarters found once. Eligibility required adulthood, ileal or ileocolonic Crohn's disease and indicated ileocolonic resection. This receptor was identified in an adult with Crohn's disease. This chain connects TRBV14 to TRBJ2-2; D might be TRBD2 (6 bases). Sequenced: ileal tissue. The CDR3, as DNA: TGTGCCAGCAGCCAAGATCCGAGACTCTACGGGGGCACCGGGGAGCTGTTTTTT. It is translated as CASSQDPRLYGGTGELFF. Together with reference TRBV14 and TRBJ2-2, the CDR3 gives the full variable domain: EAGVTQFPSHSVIEKGQTVTLRCDPISGHDNLYWYRRVMGKEIKFLLHFVKESKQDESGMPNNRFLAERTGGTYSTLKVQPAELEDSGVYFCASSQDPRLYGGTGELFFGEGSRLTVL.